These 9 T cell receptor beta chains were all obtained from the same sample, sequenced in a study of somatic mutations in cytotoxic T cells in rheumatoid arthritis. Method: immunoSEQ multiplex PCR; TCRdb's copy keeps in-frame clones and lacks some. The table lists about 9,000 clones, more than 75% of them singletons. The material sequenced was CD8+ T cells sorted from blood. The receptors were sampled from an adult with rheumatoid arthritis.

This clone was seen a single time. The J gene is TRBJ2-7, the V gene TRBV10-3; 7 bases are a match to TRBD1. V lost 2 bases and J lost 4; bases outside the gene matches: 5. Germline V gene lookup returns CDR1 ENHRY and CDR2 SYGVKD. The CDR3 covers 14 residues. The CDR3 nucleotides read TGTGCCATCAGTGAGGGGACAGTCCCTTACGAGCAGTACTTC. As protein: CAISEGTVPYEQYF.

CDR3 DNA: TGTGCCAGCAGCGTAGGGGGGTTCACCGGGGAGCTGTTTTTT. Its protein is CASSVGGFTGELFF. The chain joins TRBV9 to TRBJ2-2; tentatively, D is TRBD1 or TRBD2 (5 bases each). CDR1 is SGDLS, CDR2 YYNGEE, per germline. V was shortened by 0 bases and J by 4 bases, with 7 bases between the two germline ends. The CDR3 has 14 amino acids.

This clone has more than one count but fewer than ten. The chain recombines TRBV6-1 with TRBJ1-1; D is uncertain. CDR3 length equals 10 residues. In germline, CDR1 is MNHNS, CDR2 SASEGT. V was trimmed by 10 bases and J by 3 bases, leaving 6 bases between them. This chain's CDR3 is CATSYTEAFF. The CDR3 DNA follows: TGTGCCACCTCTTACACTGAAGCTTTCTTT.

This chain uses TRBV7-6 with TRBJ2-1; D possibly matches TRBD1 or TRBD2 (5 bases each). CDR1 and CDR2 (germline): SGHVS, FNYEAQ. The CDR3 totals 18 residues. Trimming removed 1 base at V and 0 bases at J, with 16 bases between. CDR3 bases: TGTGCCAGCAGCTTAGTTCTTAGGGACGTCGACTCCTACAATGAGCAGTTCTTC. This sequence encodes CASSLVLRDVDSYNEQFF.

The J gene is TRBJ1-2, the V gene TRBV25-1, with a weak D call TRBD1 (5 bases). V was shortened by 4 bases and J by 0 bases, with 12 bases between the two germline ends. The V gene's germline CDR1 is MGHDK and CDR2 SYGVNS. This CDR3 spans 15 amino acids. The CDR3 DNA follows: TGTGCCAGCAGTGCGTGGGGGTTTTCTAACTATGGCTACACCTTC. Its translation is CASSAWGFSNYGYTF.

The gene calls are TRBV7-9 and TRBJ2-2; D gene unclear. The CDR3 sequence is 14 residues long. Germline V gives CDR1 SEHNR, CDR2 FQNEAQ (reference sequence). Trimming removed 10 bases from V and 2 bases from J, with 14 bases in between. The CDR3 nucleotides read TGTGCCATCCGGGCGGCAGATAACACCGGGGAGCTGTTTTTT. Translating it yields CAIRAADNTGELFF.

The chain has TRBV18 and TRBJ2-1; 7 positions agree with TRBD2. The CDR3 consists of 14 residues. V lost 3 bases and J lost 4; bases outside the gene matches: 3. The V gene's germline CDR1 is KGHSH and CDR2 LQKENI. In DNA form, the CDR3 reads TGTGCCAGCTCACCCCCTAGCGGTTACAATGAGCAGTTCTTC. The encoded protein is CASSPPSGYNEQFF.

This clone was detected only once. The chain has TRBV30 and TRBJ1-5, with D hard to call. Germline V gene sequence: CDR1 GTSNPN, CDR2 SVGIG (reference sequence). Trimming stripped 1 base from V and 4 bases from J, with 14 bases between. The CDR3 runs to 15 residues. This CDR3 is CAWSGRGLVNQPQHF. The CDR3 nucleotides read TGTGCCTGGAGTGGTCGCGGGTTGGTGAATCAGCCCCAGCATTTT. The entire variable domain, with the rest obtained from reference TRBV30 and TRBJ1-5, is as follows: SQTIHQWPATLVQPVGSPLSLECTVEGTSNPNLYWYRQAAGRGLQLLFYSVGIGQISSEVPQNLSASRPQDRQFILSSKKLLLSDSGFYLCAWSGRGLVNQPQHFGDGTRLSIL.

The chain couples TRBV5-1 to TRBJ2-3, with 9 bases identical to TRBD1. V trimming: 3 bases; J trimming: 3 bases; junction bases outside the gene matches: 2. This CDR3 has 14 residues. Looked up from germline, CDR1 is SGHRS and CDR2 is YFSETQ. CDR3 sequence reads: CASSSGQGTDTQYF. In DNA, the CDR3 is TGCGCCAGCAGCTCGGGACAGGGTACAGATACGCAGTATTTT. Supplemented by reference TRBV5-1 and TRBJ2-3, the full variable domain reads KAGVTQTPRYLIKTRGQQVTLSCSPISGHRSVSWYQQTPGQGLQFLFEYFSETQRNKGNFPGRFSGRQFSNSRSEMNVSTLELGDSALYLCASSSGQGTDTQYFGPGTRLTVL.